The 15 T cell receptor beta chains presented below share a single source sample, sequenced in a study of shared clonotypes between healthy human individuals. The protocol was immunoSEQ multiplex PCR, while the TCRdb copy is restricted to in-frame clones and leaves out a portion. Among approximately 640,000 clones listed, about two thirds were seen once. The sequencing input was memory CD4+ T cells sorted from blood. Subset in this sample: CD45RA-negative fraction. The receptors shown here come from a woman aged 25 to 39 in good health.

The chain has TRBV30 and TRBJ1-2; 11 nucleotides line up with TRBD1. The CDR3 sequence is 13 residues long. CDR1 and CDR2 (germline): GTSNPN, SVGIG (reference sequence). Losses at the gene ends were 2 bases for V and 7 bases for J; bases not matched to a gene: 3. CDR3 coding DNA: TGTGCCTGGAGTAGGACAGGGGGCATTGGCTACACCTTC. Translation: CAWSRTGGIGYTF.

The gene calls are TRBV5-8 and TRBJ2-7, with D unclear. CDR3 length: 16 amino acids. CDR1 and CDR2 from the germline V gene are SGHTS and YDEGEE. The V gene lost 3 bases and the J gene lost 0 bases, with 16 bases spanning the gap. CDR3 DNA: TGTGCCAGCAGCTATTATACAGACACTCTCTCCTACGAGCAGTACTTC. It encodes CASSYYTDTLSYEQYF.

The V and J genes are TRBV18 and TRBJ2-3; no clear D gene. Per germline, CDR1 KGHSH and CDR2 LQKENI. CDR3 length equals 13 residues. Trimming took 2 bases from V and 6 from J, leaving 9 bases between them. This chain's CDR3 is CASSPSLSDTQYF. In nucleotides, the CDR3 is TGTGCCAGCTCACCATCGCTTTCCGATACGCAGTATTTT.

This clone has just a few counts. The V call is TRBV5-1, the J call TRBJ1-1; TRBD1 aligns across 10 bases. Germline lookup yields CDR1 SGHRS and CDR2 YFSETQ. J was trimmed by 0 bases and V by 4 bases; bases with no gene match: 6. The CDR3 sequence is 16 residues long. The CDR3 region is CASSHGQGGMNTEAFF. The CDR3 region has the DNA TGCGCCAGCAGCCACGGACAGGGGGGAATGAACACTGAAGCTTTCTTT.

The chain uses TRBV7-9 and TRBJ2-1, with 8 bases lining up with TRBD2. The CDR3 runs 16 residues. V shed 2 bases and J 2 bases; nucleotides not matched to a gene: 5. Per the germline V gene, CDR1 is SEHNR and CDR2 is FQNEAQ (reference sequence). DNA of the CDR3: TGTGCCAGCAGCTTACTCACTAGCGGTACCTACAATGAGCAGTTCTTC. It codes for CASSLLTSGTYNEQFF.

This CDR3 reads CAWRGDHVGEQYF. CDR3 DNA: TGTGCCTGGAGAGGGGACCACGTCGGCGAGCAGTACTTC. This chain joins TRBV30 and TRBJ2-5, with D possibly called TRBD1 or TRBD2 (5 bases each). The last part of the DNA fits TRBJ2-7 better; the J call may be wrong. The germline V gene encodes CDR1 GTSNPN and CDR2 SVGIG (reference sequence). The length of the CDR3 is 13 residues.

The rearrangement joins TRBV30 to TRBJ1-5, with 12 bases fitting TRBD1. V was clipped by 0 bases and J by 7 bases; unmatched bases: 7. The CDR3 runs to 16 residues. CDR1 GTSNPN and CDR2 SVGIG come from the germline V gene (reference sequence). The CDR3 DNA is TGTGCCTGGAGTGTAGGGACAGGGGGCTTCGGGCAGCCCCAGCATTTT. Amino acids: CAWSVGTGGFGQPQHF.

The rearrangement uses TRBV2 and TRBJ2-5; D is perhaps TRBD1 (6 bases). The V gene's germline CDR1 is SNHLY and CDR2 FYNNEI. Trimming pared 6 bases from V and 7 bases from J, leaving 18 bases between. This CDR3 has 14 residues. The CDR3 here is CASSLGQTSRTQYF. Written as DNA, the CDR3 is TGTGCCAGCAGCCTTGGACAGACCAGCAGGACCCAGTACTTC.

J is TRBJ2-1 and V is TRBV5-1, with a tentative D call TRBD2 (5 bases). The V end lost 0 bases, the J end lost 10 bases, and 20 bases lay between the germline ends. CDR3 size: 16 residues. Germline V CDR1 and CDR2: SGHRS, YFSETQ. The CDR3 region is CASSLGGVGVPSEQFF. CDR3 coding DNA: TGCGCCAGCAGCTTGGGAGGTGTCGGGGTCCCTAGCGAGCAGTTCTTC.

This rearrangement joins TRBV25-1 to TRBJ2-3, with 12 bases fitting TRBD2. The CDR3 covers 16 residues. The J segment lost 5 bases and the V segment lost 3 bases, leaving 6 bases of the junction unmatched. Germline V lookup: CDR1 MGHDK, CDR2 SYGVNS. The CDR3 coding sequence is TGTGCCAGCAGTGAGATACTAGCGGGAGGTGGAGATACGCAGTATTTT. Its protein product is CASSEILAGGGDTQYF.

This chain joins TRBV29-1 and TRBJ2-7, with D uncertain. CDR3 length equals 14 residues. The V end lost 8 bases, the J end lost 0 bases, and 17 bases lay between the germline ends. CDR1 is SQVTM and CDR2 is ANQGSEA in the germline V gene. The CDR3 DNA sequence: TGCAGCACAAAGGCAGCTGCCAGCTCCTACGAGCAGTACTTC. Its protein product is CSTKAAASSYEQYF.

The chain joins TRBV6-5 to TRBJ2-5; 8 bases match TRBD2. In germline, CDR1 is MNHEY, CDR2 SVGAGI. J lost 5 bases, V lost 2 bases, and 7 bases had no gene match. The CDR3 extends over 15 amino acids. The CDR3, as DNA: TGTGCCAGCAGTTACGGTGCGGGAGGAGGCGAGACCCAGTACTTC. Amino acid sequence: CASSYGAGGGETQYF.

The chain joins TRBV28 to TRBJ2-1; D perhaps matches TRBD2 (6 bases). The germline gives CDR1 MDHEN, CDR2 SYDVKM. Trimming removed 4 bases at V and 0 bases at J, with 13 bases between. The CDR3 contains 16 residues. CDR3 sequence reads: CASSSPPGVSYNEQFF. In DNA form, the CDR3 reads TGTGCCAGCAGTTCGCCCCCGGGAGTCTCCTACAATGAGCAGTTCTTC. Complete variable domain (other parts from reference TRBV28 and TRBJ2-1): DVKVTQSSRYLVKRTGEKVFLECVQDMDHENMFWYRQDPGLGLRLIYFSYDVKMKEKGDIPEGYSVSREKKERFSLILESASTNQTSMYLCASSSPPGVSYNEQFFGPGTRLTVL.

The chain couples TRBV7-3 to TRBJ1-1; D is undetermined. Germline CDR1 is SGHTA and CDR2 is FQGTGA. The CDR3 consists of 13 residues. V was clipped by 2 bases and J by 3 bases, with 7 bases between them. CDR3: CASSLYQDTEAFF. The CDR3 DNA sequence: TGTGCCAGCAGCTTATACCAGGACACTGAAGCTTTCTTT.

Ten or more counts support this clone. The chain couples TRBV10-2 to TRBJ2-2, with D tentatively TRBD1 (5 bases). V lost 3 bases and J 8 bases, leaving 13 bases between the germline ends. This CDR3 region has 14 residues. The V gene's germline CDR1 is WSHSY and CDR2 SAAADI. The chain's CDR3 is CASSDQGPIGELFF. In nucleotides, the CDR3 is TGCGCCAGCAGTGATCAGGGTCCAATTGGGGAGCTGTTTTTT.